What follows are 8 T cell receptor beta chains derived from one specimen sequenced in a study of T cell responses to AZD1222 COVID-19 vaccine. The assay was immunoSEQ multiplex PCR, and TCRdb's table has in-frame clones only and misses some. The sample lists about 150,000 clones, approximately 90% occurring once. The source material was peripheral blood, sampled on day 0 of AZD1222 vaccination. The receptor source for this set is an adult in good health.

The chain uses TRBV19 and TRBJ2-2; 8 bases are a match to TRBD2. With V trimmed by 5 bases and J by 4 bases, 3 bases remained unmatched. The CDR3 covers 14 residues. Germline V CDR1 and CDR2: LNHDA, SQIVND (reference sequence). The CDR3: CASSSTSGTGELFF. The CDR3 DNA is TGTGCCAGTAGTTCCACTAGCGGCACCGGGGAGCTGTTTTTT.

The V call is TRBV14, the J call TRBJ2-1, with TRBD2 as a possible D gene (5 bases). V was cut by 4 bases and J by 2 bases, with 15 bases left in between. The CDR3 sequence is 16 residues long. Germline CDR1 is SGHDN and CDR2 is FVKESK. This CDR3 reads CASSPLVGVPYNEQFF. The CDR3 coding sequence is TGTGCCAGCAGCCCCCTCGTCGGGGTCCCCTACAATGAGCAGTTCTTC. The full variable domain, its missing parts supplied by reference TRBV14 and TRBJ2-1, is EAGVTQFPSHSVIEKGQTVTLRCDPISGHDNLYWYRRVMGKEIKFLLHFVKESKQDESGMPNNRFLAERTGGTYSTLKVQPAELEDSGVYFCASSPLVGVPYNEQFFGPGTRLTVL.

The CDR3 sequence: CASSPSGTGYGNTIYF. In DNA, the CDR3 is TGTGCCAGCTCACCGTCCGGGACAGGGTACGGAAACACCATATATTTT. The chain recombines TRBV18 with TRBJ1-3; TRBD1 matches at 9 bases. After removal of 3 bases from V and 4 bases from J, the junction contained 7 bases not matched to a gene. The CDR3 is 16 amino acids. Germline loops: CDR1 KGHSH, CDR2 LQKENI.

The chain links TRBV2 to TRBJ1-1, with 11 bases lining up with TRBD1. The CDR3 length is 14 residues. CDR1 and CDR2 (germline): SNHLY, FYNNEI. Trimming took 6 bases from V and 4 from J; bases not matched to a gene: 4. The CDR3 loop reads CASSRGTGGTEAFF. The CDR3 region has the DNA TGTGCCAGCAGCCGGGGGACAGGGGGCACTGAAGCTTTCTTT.

V is TRBV4-3 and J is TRBJ2-5; D is uncertain. Germline V gene data show CDR1 as LGHNA and CDR2 as YSLEER. V was clipped by 0 bases and J by 1 base, with 9 bases between them. The CDR3 runs 15 residues. CDR3 coding DNA: TGCGCCAGCAGCCAAGATGTGGGCAGCCAAGAGACCCAGTACTTC. Translation gives CASSQDVGSQETQYF.

The genes are TRBV29-1 and TRBJ2-1; D might be TRBD1 (5 bases). CDR3 size: 13 residues. The germline gives CDR1 SQVTM, CDR2 ANQGSEA. With 2 bases removed from V and 4 bases from J, the gap between germline ends came to 9 bases. The CDR3 loop reads CSVELGPYNEQFF. The CDR3 DNA sequence: TGCAGCGTTGAACTGGGGCCTTACAATGAGCAGTTCTTC.

This clone appeared a single time. V gene TRBV13 combines with J gene TRBJ2-6; no clear D. The CDR3 runs to 15 residues. The ends were cut back, 10 bases at V and 1 base at J, with 14 bases in the middle. Germline lookup yields CDR1 PRHDT and CDR2 FYEKMQ (reference sequence). The CDR3 spells CANPRFGSGANVLTF. CDR3 in DNA: TGTGCCAACCCCAGGTTTGGATCTGGGGCCAACGTCCTGACTTTC.

This chain links TRBV5-1 with TRBJ1-5, with 7 positions matching TRBD1. This CDR3 region has 14 residues. Germline V gives CDR1 SGHRS, CDR2 YFSETQ. Trimming took 4 bases from V and 6 from J; bases not matched to a gene: 7. The CDR3, as DNA: TGCGCCAGCAGCGGAGGGGGCGTTGGTCAGCCCCAGCATTTT. This encodes CASSGGGVGQPQHF.